A single sample gave rise to the 14 T cell receptor beta chains below, sequenced in a study of cytomegalovirus exposure and HLA in healthy donors. The PCR had 60 Vbeta and 13 Jbeta primers. Assay: immunoSEQ multiplex PCR; the TCRdb copy retains only in-frame clones and omits some. In the table there are around 150,000 clones, 78% of which are singletons. What was sequenced was PBMCs. These receptors were obtained from a male donor in good health and CMV-seronegative.

The rearrangement joins TRBV7-8 to TRBJ2-1, with D unresolved. The CDR3 is 13 residues long. Germline assignment: CDR1 SGHVS and CDR2 FQNEAQ. The ends were cut back, 4 bases at V and 3 bases at J, with 7 bases in the middle. CDR3 protein: CASSSRSYNEQFF. The DNA of the CDR3 is TGTGCCAGCAGCTCCCGGAGCTACAATGAGCAGTTCTTC.

The chain uses TRBV11-3 and TRBJ2-7; D unclear. V dropped 6 bases and J dropped 4 bases, with 7 bases sitting between them. Looked up from germline, CDR1 is SGHNT and CDR2 is YENEEA. The CDR3 loop spans 11 amino acids. CDR3 region: CASSYTYEQYF. The DNA of the CDR3 is TGTGCCAGCAGTTACACATACGAGCAGTACTTC.

V is TRBV5-1 and J is TRBJ2-1, with D possibly matching TRBD2 (7 bases). The CDR3 runs 17 residues. V was trimmed by 4 bases and J by 3 bases, leaving 20 bases between them. Germline CDR1 is SGHRS and CDR2 is YFSETQ. The CDR3 DNA follows: TGCGCCAGCAGCGCATGGGGGGGGCGGGGGAGCTACAATGAGCAGTTCTTC. It translates to CASSAWGGRGSYNEQFF.

The DNA for the CDR3 is TGTGCCAGCGGACTCGGCGGCGCTAACTATGGCTACACCTTC. Encoded protein: CASGLGGANYGYTF. J is TRBJ1-2 and V is TRBV6-1; D gene ambiguous. Germline V gene data show CDR1 as MNHNS and CDR2 as SASEGT. V dropped 8 bases and J dropped 0 bases, with 13 bases sitting between them. The CDR3 sequence is 14 residues long.

With respect to this clone: The same CDR3 is also encoded by other DNA sequences in this sample. The chain couples TRBV12-5 to TRBJ1-1, with D tentatively TRBD1 (5 bases). The germline gives CDR1 LGHNT, CDR2 FRNRAP. The V end lost 3 bases, the J end lost 1 base, and 6 bases lay between the germline ends. The CDR3 consists of 13 residues. The CDR3 sequence: CASGFQGNTEAFF. The CDR3 DNA sequence: TGTGCTAGTGGTTTTCAGGGGAACACTGAAGCTTTCTTT.

This clone was observed a single time. This sequence joins TRBV19 and TRBJ1-1, with D perhaps matching TRBD1 (5 bases). The CDR3 sequence is 14 residues long. Trimming shortened V by 3 bases and J by 2 bases, and 10 bases separated the two germline ends. Germline CDR1 reads LNHDA; CDR2 reads SQIVND (reference sequence). CDR3 in amino acids: CASSIGRDNTEAFF. Here the CDR3 DNA reads TGTGCCAGTAGTATTGGCAGGGATAACACTGAAGCTTTCTTT.

The gene calls are TRBV5-1 and TRBJ2-3; TRBD1 might be the D (5 bases). From germline, CDR1 is SGHRS and CDR2 YFSETQ. The CDR3 consists of 13 residues. V dropped 1 base and J dropped 4 bases, with 7 bases sitting between them. This CDR3 is CASSLRGPDTQYF. CDR3 in DNA: TGCGCCAGCAGCTTGAGGGGCCCAGATACGCAGTATTTT.

This sequence joins TRBV4-3 and TRBJ2-7; D may be TRBD1 (5 bases). The ends were cut back, 3 bases at V and 4 bases at J, with 10 bases in the middle. The CDR3 loop spans 13 amino acids. Per the germline V gene, CDR1 is LGHNA and CDR2 is YSLEER. DNA for the CDR3: TGCGCCAGCAGCCAGGGGCCAGGATACGAGCAGTACTTC. This sequence encodes CASSQGPGYEQYF.

The DNA for the CDR3 is TGTGCCAGCAGAATCCCAGGGGTTCAGCCCCAGCATTTT. Its protein is CASRIPGVQPQHF. The rearrangement uses TRBV6-6 and TRBJ1-5, with a weak D call TRBD1 (6 bases). The V end was cut by 6 bases, the J end by 6 bases, with 12 bases between. The CDR3 length is 13 residues. Germline V gene sequence: CDR1 MNHNY, CDR2 SVGAGI (reference sequence).

V gene TRBV10-3 combines with J gene TRBJ2-1; 9 positions match TRBD2. This CDR3 spans 14 amino acids. V shed 3 bases, J shed 8 bases, and the junction held 5 bases outside the gene matches. Germline V CDR1 and CDR2: ENHRY, SYGVKD. This chain's CDR3 is CAISDGTSRDEQFF. The CDR3 bases are TGTGCCATCAGTGACGGGACTAGCCGAGATGAGCAGTTCTTC.

The chain is built from TRBV9 and TRBJ2-5; 8 bases fit TRBD2. Per the germline V gene, CDR1 is SGDLS and CDR2 is YYNGEE. Trimming cost V 0 bases and J 5 bases; bases outside gene matches: 9. This CDR3 spans 16 amino acids. The CDR3 DNA reads as TGTGCCAGCAGCGTAGGACCCGGGGGGGCCGAGGAGACCCAGTACTTC. Its translation is CASSVGPGGAEETQYF.

The chain uses TRBV7-2 and TRBJ1-1; 10 positions agree with TRBD1. V lost 5 bases, J lost 5 bases, and 5 bases stayed unmatched. Germline V CDR1 and CDR2: SGHTA, FQGNSA. This CDR3 is 14 amino acids long. The CDR3 DNA sequence: TGTGCCAGCAGCCCGACAGGGGGCGCGACTGAAGCTTTCTTT. It codes for CASSPTGGATEAFF.

The chain has TRBV7-2 and TRBJ2-5; the D gene is possibly TRBD1 (5 bases). Germline V gives CDR1 SGHTA, CDR2 FQGNSA. The ends were cut back, 0 bases at V and 0 bases at J, with 8 bases in the middle. The CDR3 is 15 residues long. The CDR3 sequence is CASSLAAGYQETQYF. CDR3 DNA sequence: TGTGCCAGCAGCTTAGCGGCAGGGTACCAAGAGACCCAGTACTTC.

The chain joins TRBV18 to TRBJ1-6; the D gene is possibly TRBD1 (5 bases). The CDR3 contains 14 residues. The V gene's germline CDR1 is KGHSH and CDR2 LQKENI. Trimming removed 6 bases at V and 4 bases at J, with 10 bases between. CDR3 sequence reads: CASSVQGYNSPLHF. CDR3 DNA: TGTGCCAGCTCCGTCCAGGGTTATAATTCACCCCTCCACTTT.